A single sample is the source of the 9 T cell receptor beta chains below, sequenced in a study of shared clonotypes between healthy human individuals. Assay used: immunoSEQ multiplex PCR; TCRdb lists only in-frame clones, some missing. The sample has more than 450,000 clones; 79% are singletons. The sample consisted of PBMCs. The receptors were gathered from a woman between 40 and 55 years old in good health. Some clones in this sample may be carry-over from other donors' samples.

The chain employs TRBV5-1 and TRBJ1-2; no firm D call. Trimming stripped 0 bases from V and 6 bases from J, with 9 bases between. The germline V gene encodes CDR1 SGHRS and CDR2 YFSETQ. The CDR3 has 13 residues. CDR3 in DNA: TGCGCCAGCAGCTTGGTAGGGTTTGATGGCTACACCTTC. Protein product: CASSLVGFDGYTF.

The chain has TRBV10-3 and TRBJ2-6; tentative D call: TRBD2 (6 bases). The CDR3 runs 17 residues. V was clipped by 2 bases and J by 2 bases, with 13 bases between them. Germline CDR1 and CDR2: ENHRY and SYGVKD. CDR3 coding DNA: TGTGCCATCAGTGAGGGGAGGTTCGAGCCTGGGGCCAACGTCCTGACTTTC. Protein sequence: CAISEGRFEPGANVLTF.

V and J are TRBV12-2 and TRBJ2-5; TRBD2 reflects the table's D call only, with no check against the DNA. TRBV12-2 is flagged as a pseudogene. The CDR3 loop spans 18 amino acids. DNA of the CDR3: TGTGCAAGTCGCTTAGCGTCCCGGACTAGTTTTTCCCAAGAGACCCAGTACTTC. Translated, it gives CASRLASRTSFSQETQYF.

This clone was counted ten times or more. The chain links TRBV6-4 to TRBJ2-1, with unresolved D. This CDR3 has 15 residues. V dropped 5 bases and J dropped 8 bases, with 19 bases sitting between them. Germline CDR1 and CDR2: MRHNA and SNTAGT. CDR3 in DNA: TGTGCCAGCAGTCCCTCCGACTCGGCTGGGGATGAGCAGTTCTTC. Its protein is CASSPSDSAGDEQFF.

CDR3 protein: CASSQGPRNQPQHF. The DNA for the CDR3 is TGTGCCAGCAGCCAGGGGCCTCGGAATCAGCCCCAGCATTTT. The chain couples TRBV28 to TRBJ1-5, with D tentatively TRBD1 (6 bases). Trimming took 6 bases from V and 4 from J, leaving 13 bases between them. Germline CDR1 is MDHEN and CDR2 is SYDVKM. The CDR3 length is 14 residues.

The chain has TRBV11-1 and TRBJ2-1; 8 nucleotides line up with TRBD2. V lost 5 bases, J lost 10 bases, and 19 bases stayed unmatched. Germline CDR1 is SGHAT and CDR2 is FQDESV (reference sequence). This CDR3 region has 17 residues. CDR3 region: CASSPPRSSGRFREQFF. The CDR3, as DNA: TGTGCCAGCAGCCCCCCCAGGAGCAGCGGGAGATTTAGGGAGCAGTTCTTC.

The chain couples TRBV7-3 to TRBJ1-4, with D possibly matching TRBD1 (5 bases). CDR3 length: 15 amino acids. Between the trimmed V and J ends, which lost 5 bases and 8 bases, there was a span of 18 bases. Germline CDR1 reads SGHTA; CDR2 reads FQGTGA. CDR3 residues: CASSPNSGRDEKLFF. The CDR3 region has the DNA TGTGCCAGCAGCCCCAACTCGGGCAGGGACGAAAAACTGTTTTTT.

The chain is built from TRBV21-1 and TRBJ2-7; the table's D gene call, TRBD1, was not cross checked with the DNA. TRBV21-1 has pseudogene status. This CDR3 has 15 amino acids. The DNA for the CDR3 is TGTGCCAGCAGCAATAAGGCAGGGGGCTGGGGCGAGCAGTACTTC. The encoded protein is CASSNKAGGWGEQYF.

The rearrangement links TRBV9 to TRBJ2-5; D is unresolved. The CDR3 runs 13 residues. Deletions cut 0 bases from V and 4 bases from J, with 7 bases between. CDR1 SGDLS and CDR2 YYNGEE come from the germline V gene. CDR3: CASSVAFRETQYF. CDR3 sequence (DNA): TGTGCCAGCAGCGTAGCTTTCAGAGAGACCCAGTACTTC.